A selection of T cell receptor beta chains follows, all from one sample in a study of TIL therapy for anti-PD-1-resistant metastatic lung cancer. Generated by immunoSEQ multiplex PCR, the TCRdb table keeps only in-frame clones and is missing some. Of some 60,000 clones detected, 69% appear once; the ten largest clones hold about 6.8%. This specimen consisted of blood, obtained at baseline. Receptors originate from a person aged 25 to 80 with non-small cell lung cancer. Both conserved end residues are part of each CDR3. A D gene is named only where the DNA matches it firmly. Some rows have no size entry. The others give once, few or many, or a class for an expanded clone.

j_call: TRBJ1-5
clone_size: NA
d_call: NA
v_call: TRBV2
cdr3_nt: TGTGCCAGCAGTGAACGGACAGAGGACCAGCCCCAGCATTTT
cdr3_aa: CASSERTEDQPQHF

j_call: TRBJ2-3
clone_size: NA
d_call: NA
v_call: TRBV2
cdr3_nt: TGTGCCAGCAGTGATGGGCGGGGCAGGGGCACAGATACGCAGTATTTT
cdr3_aa: CASSDGRGRGTDTQYF

j_call: TRBJ1-1
clone_size: few
d_call: NA
v_call: TRBV5-1
cdr3_nt: TGCGCCAGCAGCCTGGGGACGGGTGGAGGGGACACTGAAGCTTTCTTT
cdr3_aa: CASSLGTGGGDTEAFF

j_call: TRBJ1-1
clone_size: NA
d_call: NA
v_call: TRBV10-1
cdr3_nt: TGCGCCAGCAGTGAGTTAAGGCAGAAAACTATGAACACTGAAGCTTTCTTT
cdr3_aa: CASSELRQKTMNTEAFF

j_call: TRBJ1-2
clone_size: few
d_call: NA
v_call: TRBV5-6
cdr3_nt: TGTGCCAGCAGCTTGACAGGCCATCGGAACCTAGGTGGCTACACCTTC
cdr3_aa: CASSLTGHRNLGGYTF

j_call: TRBJ2-2
clone_size: NA
d_call: NA
v_call: TRBV9
cdr3_nt: TGTGCCAGCAGCGGAGATCCGAACACCGGGGAGCTGTTTTTT
cdr3_aa: CASSGDPNTGELFF

j_call: TRBJ1-2
clone_size: NA
d_call: NA
v_call: TRBV9
cdr3_nt: TGTGCCAGCAGCCTGACTCCTGACCGGGTCCTCTATGGCTACACCTTC
cdr3_aa: CASSLTPDRVLYGYTF

j_call: TRBJ1-2
clone_size: NA
d_call: NA
v_call: TRBV5-1
cdr3_nt: TGCGCCAGCAGCCTCGGGGGGTTTGATGGCTACACCTTC
cdr3_aa: CASSLGGFDGYTF

j_call: TRBJ2-7
clone_size: NA
d_call: TRBD1
v_call: TRBV25-1
cdr3_nt: TGTGCCAGCAGACCCACAGGGACAGTTAACGAGCAGTACTTC
cdr3_aa: CASRPTGTVNEQYF

j_call: TRBJ2-3
clone_size: NA
d_call: NA
v_call: TRBV5-1
cdr3_nt: TGCGCCAGCAGCTTGGGAGCGTATGGTGGCACAGATACGCAGTATTTT
cdr3_aa: CASSLGAYGGTDTQYF

j_call: TRBJ1-1
clone_size: NA
d_call: NA
v_call: TRBV5-5
cdr3_nt: TGTGCCAGCAGCTTAATCCTGGTTGGAACTGAAGCTTTCTTT
cdr3_aa: CASSLILVGTEAFF

j_call: TRBJ2-1
clone_size: NA
d_call: TRBD1
v_call: TRBV5-1
cdr3_nt: TGCGCCAGCAGCCTGGGACAGGGAAATGAGCAGTTCTTC
cdr3_aa: CASSLGQGNEQFF

j_call: TRBJ2-2
clone_size: once
d_call: NA
v_call: TRBV14
cdr3_nt: TGTGCCAGCAGCCAAGTTCGGAGCACCGGGGAGCTGTTTTTT
cdr3_aa: CASSQVRSTGELFF

j_call: TRBJ2-7
clone_size: NA
d_call: NA
v_call: TRBV27
cdr3_nt: TGTGCCAGCAGTAATATCGGCCTCTCCTACGAGCAGTACTTC
cdr3_aa: CASSNIGLSYEQYF

j_call: TRBJ1-1
clone_size: few
d_call: TRBD1
v_call: TRBV19
cdr3_nt: TGTGCCAGTAGTGCGGACAGGGGGAGGGAAATGAACACTGAAGCTTTCTTT
cdr3_aa: CASSADRGREMNTEAFF

j_call: TRBJ2-7
clone_size: NA
d_call: NA
v_call: TRBV11-2
cdr3_nt: TGTGCCAGCAGCTTATCCCTAAGCTCCTACGAGCAGTACTTC
cdr3_aa: CASSLSLSSYEQYF

j_call: TRBJ2-6
clone_size: NA
d_call: NA
v_call: TRBV6-5
cdr3_nt: TGTGCCAGCAGGCTCTCTGGGGCCAACGTCCTGACTTTC
cdr3_aa: CASRLSGANVLTF

j_call: TRBJ2-5
clone_size: NA
d_call: NA
v_call: TRBV18
cdr3_nt: TGTGCCAGCTCACTCTCCCTCTGGGGACGTTTCCAAGAGACCCAGTACTTC
cdr3_aa: CASSLSLWGRFQETQYF

j_call: TRBJ1-2
clone_size: NA
d_call: TRBD1
v_call: TRBV5-1
cdr3_nt: TGCGCCAGCAGCTTGTGGCACGGGACAGAGGATGGCTACACCTTC
cdr3_aa: CASSLWHGTEDGYTF

j_call: TRBJ2-3
clone_size: NA
d_call: TRBD2
v_call: TRBV14
cdr3_nt: TGTGCCAGCAGCCAAGACCTGAGCGGGGCAGATACGCAGTATTTT
cdr3_aa: CASSQDLSGADTQYF

j_call: TRBJ2-5
clone_size: NA
d_call: TRBD2
v_call: TRBV5-4
cdr3_nt: TGTGCCAGCAGCACGACTGGACTAGCCGAAGAGACCCAGTACTTC
cdr3_aa: CASSTTGLAEETQYF

j_call: TRBJ2-7
clone_size: NA
d_call: NA
v_call: TRBV11-2
cdr3_nt: TGTGCCAGCAACCTACAGGGAATAACCTACGAGCAGTACTTC
cdr3_aa: CASNLQGITYEQYF

j_call: TRBJ2-2
clone_size: few
d_call: NA
v_call: TRBV6-5
cdr3_nt: TGTGCCAGCAGGAGGACGGACGCCGGTGGCGGGGAGCTGTTTTTT
cdr3_aa: CASRRTDAGGGELFF

j_call: TRBJ2-2
clone_size: many
d_call: TRBD1
v_call: TRBV9
cdr3_nt: TGTGCCAGCAGAGCCGGACAGGGTAGCGGGGAGCTGTTTTTT
cdr3_aa: CASRAGQGSGELFF

j_call: TRBJ2-4
clone_size: once
d_call: TRBD1
v_call: TRBV14
cdr3_nt: TGTGCCAGCAGCTGGACAGGGGTTCGTGAAAACATTCAGTACTTC
cdr3_aa: CASSWTGVRENIQYF

j_call: TRBJ2-7
clone_size: few
d_call: TRBD1
v_call: TRBV5-6
cdr3_nt: TGTGCCAGCAGCCGACAGGGGCACGAGCAGTACTTC
cdr3_aa: CASSRQGHEQYF

j_call: TRBJ2-7
clone_size: NA
d_call: TRBD1
v_call: TRBV6-5
cdr3_nt: TGTGCCAGCAGTAATTACCGGGACAGAGACTACGAGCAGTACTTC
cdr3_aa: CASSNYRDRDYEQYF

j_call: TRBJ2-3
clone_size: NA
d_call: NA
v_call: TRBV10-3
cdr3_nt: TGTGCCATCAGTGAGTCGAGGGATACGCAGTATTTT
cdr3_aa: CAISESRDTQYF

j_call: TRBJ1-1
clone_size: NA
d_call: NA
v_call: TRBV15
cdr3_nt: TGTGCCACCAGCATAACAAGGAACACTGAAGCTTTCTTT
cdr3_aa: CATSITRNTEAFF

j_call: TRBJ1-2
clone_size: NA
d_call: TRBD1
v_call: TRBV2
cdr3_nt: TGTGCCAGCAGTATTTCCCAGGGGGCTATATGGGGCTACACCTTC
cdr3_aa: CASSISQGAIWGYTF

j_call: TRBJ1-2
clone_size: NA
d_call: TRBD1
v_call: TRBV19
cdr3_nt: TGTGCCAGTAGAACGGCCGGGACAGGATCTTATGGCTACACCTTC
cdr3_aa: CASRTAGTGSYGYTF

j_call: TRBJ2-7
clone_size: NA
d_call: NA
v_call: TRBV9
cdr3_nt: TGTGCCAGCAGCGTAGATGGTAGCTCCTACGAGCAGTACTTC
cdr3_aa: CASSVDGSSYEQYF

j_call: TRBJ2-6
clone_size: NA
d_call: NA
v_call: TRBV6-1
cdr3_nt: TGTGCCAGCTGTCGTGACAGGTCTGGGGCCAACGTCCTGACTTTC
cdr3_aa: CASCRDRSGANVLTF

j_call: TRBJ1-1
clone_size: NA
d_call: NA
v_call: TRBV27
cdr3_nt: TGTGCCAGCAGTTCCAATCAGGGAGCAACTGAAGCTTTCTTT
cdr3_aa: CASSSNQGATEAFF

j_call: TRBJ1-6
clone_size: NA
d_call: NA
v_call: TRBV18
cdr3_nt: TGTGCCAGCTCCCGGGATTATAATTCACCCCTCCACTTT
cdr3_aa: CASSRDYNSPLHF

j_call: TRBJ2-1
clone_size: once
d_call: TRBD2
v_call: TRBV6-1
cdr3_nt: TGTGCCAGCAGTGATGAGGTCATCGGACTAGCGGGGAACAATGAGCAGTTCTTC
cdr3_aa: CASSDEVIGLAGNNEQFF